This record looks at one T cell receptor (beta chain) sequence and its context. Documented time point: patch test 1, 2 weeks after DPC sensitization. Treatment noted: therapeutic diphenylcyclopropenone sensitization with weekly scalp DPC. Total RNA was isolated from whole blood that had not been fractionated. The data stem from a study of human T cells and chemical hapten exposure. During construction of the library, unique molecular identifiers were attached to individual cDNA molecules for quantitative, reproducible TCR counting. From the RACE reads, TCRdb called clonotypes with MiXCR, one entry per CDR3 protein. This sample has roughly 70,000 distinct CDR3 sequences, with approximately 35% found just once. Looked up from germline, CDR1 is KGHDR and CDR2 is SFDVKD. CDR3 length equals 16 residues. The junction had 14 bases not matched to a gene; V was cut back by 6 bases and J by 5 bases.

V usage is TRBV24-1 and J usage is TRBJ2-7; the match to TRBD2 covers 8 bases. The starting material was whole blood, obtained in connection with sensitization to the hapten diphenylcyclopropenone (DPC). The clonotype was recovered from a man aged 40-55 years with alopecia areata. Some clones in this sample may be carry-over from other donors' samples. The CDR3: CATSNGESGSWHEQYF. The CDR3 DNA reads TGTGCCACCAGTAACGGTGAGAGCGGGAGCTGGCACGAGCAGTACTTC.